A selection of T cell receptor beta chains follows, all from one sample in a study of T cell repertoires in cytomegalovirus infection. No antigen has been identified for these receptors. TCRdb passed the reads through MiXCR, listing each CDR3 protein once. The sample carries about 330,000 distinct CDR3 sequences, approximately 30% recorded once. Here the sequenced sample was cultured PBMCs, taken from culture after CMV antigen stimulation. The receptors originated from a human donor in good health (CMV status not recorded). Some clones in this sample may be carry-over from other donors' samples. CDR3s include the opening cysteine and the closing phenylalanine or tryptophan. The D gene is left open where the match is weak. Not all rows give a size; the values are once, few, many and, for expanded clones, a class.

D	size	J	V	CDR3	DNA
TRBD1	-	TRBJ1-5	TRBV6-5	CASSYDRGRQPQHF	TGTGCCAGCAGTTACGACAGGGGCAGACAGCCCCAGCATTTT
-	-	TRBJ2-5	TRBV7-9	CASSLISGTQYF	TGTGCCAGCAGCTTGATTTCAGGGACCCAGTACTTC
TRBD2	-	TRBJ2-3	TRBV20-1	CSALGAGTSGSTDTQYF	TGCAGTGCTTTAGGAGCCGGGACTAGCGGGAGCACAGATACGCAGTATTTT
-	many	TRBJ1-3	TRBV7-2	CASSSGTSRGDIMYF	TGTGCCAGCAGCTCCGGGACCTCCCGAGGCGACATCATGTATTTT
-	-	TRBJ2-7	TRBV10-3	CAISRQENYEQYF	TGTGCCATCAGTCGACAGGAAAACTACGAGCAGTACTTC
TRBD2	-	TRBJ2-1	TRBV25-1	CASSDDLADYNEQFF	TGTGCCAGCAGTGACGATCTAGCGGACTACAATGAGCAGTTCTTC
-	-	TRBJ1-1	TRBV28	CASSLDTLNTEAFF	TGTGCCAGCAGCCTAGACACCCTGAACACTGAAGCTTTCTTT
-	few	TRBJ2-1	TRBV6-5	CASSRLNEQFF	TGTGCCAGCAGTCGGTTGAATGAGCAGTTCTTC
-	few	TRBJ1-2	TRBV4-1	CASSQDRQHGYTF	TGCGCCAGCAGCCAAGATCGGCAGCATGGCTACACCTTC
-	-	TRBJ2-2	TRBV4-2	CASSQEAGTATGELFF	TGTGCCAGCAGCCAAGAAGCCGGAACTGCCACCGGGGAGCTGTTTTTT
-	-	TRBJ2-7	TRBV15	CATSGTNYYEQYF	TGTGCCACCAGCGGAACTAACTACTACGAGCAGTACTTC